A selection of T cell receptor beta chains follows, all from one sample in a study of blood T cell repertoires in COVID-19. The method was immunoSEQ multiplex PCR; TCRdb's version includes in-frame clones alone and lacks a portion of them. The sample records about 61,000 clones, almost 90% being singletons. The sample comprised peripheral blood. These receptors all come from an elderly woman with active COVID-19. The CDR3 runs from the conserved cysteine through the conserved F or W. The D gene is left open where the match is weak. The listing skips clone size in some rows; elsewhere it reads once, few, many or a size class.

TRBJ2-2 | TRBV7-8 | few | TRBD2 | CASSVGLAGTGELFF | TGTGCCAGCAGCGTAGGACTAGCGGGGACCGGGGAGCTGTTTTTT
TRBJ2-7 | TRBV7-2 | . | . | CASSLEAGLSYEQYF | TGTGCCAGCAGCCTGGAGGCCGGCTTAAGCTACGAGCAGTACTTC
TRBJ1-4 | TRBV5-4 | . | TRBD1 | CASSRQGRANEKLFF | TGTGCCAGCAGCCGACAGGGGCGGGCTAATGAAAAACTGTTTTTT
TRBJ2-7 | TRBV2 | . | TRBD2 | CASSEGTSGVKYF | TGTGCCAGCAGTGAAGGGACTAGCGGGGTCAAGTACTTC
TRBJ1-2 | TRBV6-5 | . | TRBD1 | CASSQTGVYGYTF | TGTGCCAGCAGTCAGACAGGGGTTTATGGCTACACCTTC
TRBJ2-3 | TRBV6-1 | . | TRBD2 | CASSEASGGEGDTQYF | TGTGCCAGCAGTGAAGCCAGCGGGGGCGAGGGAGATACGCAGTATTTT
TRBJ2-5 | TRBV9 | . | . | CASSGSGGETQYF | TGTGCCAGCAGCGGTTCAGGAGGCGAGACCCAGTACTTC
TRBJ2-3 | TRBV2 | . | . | CASGTGSNTDTQYF | TGTGCCAGCGGGACTGGCTCCAACACAGATACGCAGTATTTT
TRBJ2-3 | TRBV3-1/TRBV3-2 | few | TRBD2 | CASSERGALGTQYF | TGTGCCAGCAGCGAGCGGGGGGCCCTTGGTACGCAGTATTTT
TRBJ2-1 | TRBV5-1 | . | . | CASSLVAPSGEQFF | TGCGCCAGCAGCTTGGTAGCGCCCTCAGGCGAGCAGTTCTTC
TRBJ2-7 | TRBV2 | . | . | CASSEALRRTYEQYF | TGTGCCAGCAGTGAAGCGCTTCGCAGGACCTACGAGCAGTACTTC
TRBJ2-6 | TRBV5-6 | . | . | CASSLVGVDPLSGANVLTF | TGTGCCAGCAGCTTGGTAGGGGTAGATCCCCTCTCTGGGGCCAACGTCCTGACTTTC
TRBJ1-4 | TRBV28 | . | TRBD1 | CASRGGAGEKLFF | TGTGCCAGCCGAGGGGGCGCGGGAGAAAAACTGTTTTTT
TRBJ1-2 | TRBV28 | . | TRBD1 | CASSFGVGQGLRGYTF | TGTGCCAGCAGTTTTGGGGTGGGACAGGGCCTCCGTGGCTACACCTTC
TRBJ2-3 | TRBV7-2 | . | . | CASSLGPNTDTQYF | TGTGCCAGCAGCTTAGGTCCTAACACAGATACGCAGTATTTT